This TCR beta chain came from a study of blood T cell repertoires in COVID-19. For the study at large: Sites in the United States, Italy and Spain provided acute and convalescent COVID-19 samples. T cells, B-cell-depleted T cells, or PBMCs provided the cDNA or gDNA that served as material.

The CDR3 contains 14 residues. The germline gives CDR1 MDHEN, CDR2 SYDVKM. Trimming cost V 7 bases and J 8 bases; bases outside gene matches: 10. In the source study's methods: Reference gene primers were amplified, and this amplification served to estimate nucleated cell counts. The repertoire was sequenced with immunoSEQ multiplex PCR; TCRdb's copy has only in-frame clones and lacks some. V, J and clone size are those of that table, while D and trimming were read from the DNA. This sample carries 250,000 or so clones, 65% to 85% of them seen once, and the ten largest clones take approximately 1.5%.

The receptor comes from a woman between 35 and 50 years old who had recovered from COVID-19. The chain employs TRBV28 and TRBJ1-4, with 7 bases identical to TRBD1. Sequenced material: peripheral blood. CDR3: CASTLSGGKEKLFF. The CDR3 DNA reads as TGTGCCAGCACCTTATCAGGGGGAAAAGAAAAACTGTTTTTT.